The rows below give T cell receptor beta chains drawn from one sample of a study of control samples from healthy donors and cancer patients. This table comes from immunoSEQ multiplex PCR, and its TCRdb copy is limited to in-frame clones, with some not included. The sample consists of around 110,000 clones, approximately 92% of them appearing once. Sequenced: PBMCs. The receptors come from a woman in her fifties or sixties with colorectal cancer. The CDR3 runs from the conserved cysteine through the conserved F or W. The D gene is left open where the match is weak. Part of the rows lack a size; the others show once, few, many or a class for expanded clones.

v_gene	j_gene	d_gene	abundance	CDR3nt	CDR3aa
TRBV28	TRBJ1-2	NA	NA	TGTGCCAGCAGTTTTGCACAGGGTGGCTACACCTTC	CASSFAQGGYTF
TRBV10-3	TRBJ1-2	NA	NA	TGTGCCATCAGTGAGGCAGAACTTCTTAACTATGGCTACACCTTC	CAISEAELLNYGYTF
TRBV7-3	TRBJ2-3	NA	NA	TGTGCCAGCAGCCAACAGGCACCAGATACGCAGTATTTT	CASSQQAPDTQYF
TRBV7-2	TRBJ2-7	TRBD1	NA	TGTGCCAGCAGCTTGGGACAGGGAAATTTTTACGAGCAGTACTTC	CASSLGQGNFYEQYF
TRBV7-8	TRBJ2-3	NA	NA	TGTGCCAGCAGCTTAGGGAGGCGGAATACGCAGTATTTT	CASSLGRRNTQYF
TRBV6-4	TRBJ1-1	TRBD1	NA	TGTGCCAGCAGATTAACAGGGGAGACTGAAGCTTTCTTT	CASRLTGETEAFF
TRBV10-3	TRBJ2-1	NA	NA	TGTGCCATCAGTGAGAGCGGCCTTAATAAATCCTACAATGAGCAGTTCTTC	CAISESGLNKSYNEQFF
TRBV27	TRBJ1-2	NA	once	TGTGCCAGCAGTTTATCGAGGGGGGGGCCCTATGGCTACACCTTC	CASSLSRGGPYGYTF
TRBV9	TRBJ2-3	NA	once	TGTGCCAGCAGCGTAGTTGGGGGCACGGATACGCAGTATTTT	CASSVVGGTDTQYF
TRBV19	TRBJ1-5	TRBD1	NA	TGTGCCAGTAGTAAAGACAGGGGTTGGCAGGGCAATCAGCCCCAGCATTTT	CASSKDRGWQGNQPQHF
TRBV27	TRBJ2-1	TRBD2	NA	TGTGCCAGCAGTTCGTTGACTAGCGGGAGCAATGAGCAGTTCTTC	CASSSLTSGSNEQFF
TRBV25-1	TRBJ1-1	NA	NA	TGTGCCAGCGGGGGGGCAGAGTTTGAAGCTTTCTTT	CASGGAEFEAFF
TRBV6-5	TRBJ2-1	TRBD2	NA	TGTGCCAGCAGTTACCAGCGGGAGGATGAGCAGTTCTTC	CASSYQREDEQFF
TRBV5-1	TRBJ2-3	NA	NA	TGCGCCAGCAGTAGGGGTAGCACAGATACGCAGTATTTT	CASSRGSTDTQYF